This TCR beta chain was identified during a study of cytomegalovirus exposure and HLA in healthy donors. This PCR relied on a set of 60 Vbeta primers and 13 Jbeta primers. Using immunoSEQ multiplex PCR, the repertoire was profiled, and TCRdb retains in-frame clones only, with some absent. The sample totals 100,000 to 150,000 clones; its top ten clones hold under 2.5%. The CDR3 runs to 14 residues. Germline-derived CDR1 and CDR2 are SNHLY and FYNNEI. With 1 base removed from V and 5 bases from J, the gap between germline ends came to 9 bases. The TCR was taken from a man between 40 and 49 years old in good health and CMV-seronegative. J is TRBJ1-5 and V is TRBV2; tentatively, D is TRBD1 (5 bases). The sequencing sample was made of PBMCs. The CDR3 spells CASSEGTYYQPQHF. CDR3 DNA: TGTGCCAGCAGTGAAGGGACATATTATCAGCCCCAGCATTTT.